This paragraph covers one T cell receptor beta chain sequence. Its antigen is unknown. No much larger clone is present one base from it, and per-base qualities are unavailable. The immunoSEQ Assay, a bias-controlled multiplex PCR, was used to amplify TCRbeta CDR3 regions from genomic DNA. The authors processed their data as follows. The number of nucleated cells in each sample was estimated by amplification of reference gene primers within the assay. To quantify the absolute abundance of each unique TCRbeta CDR3 rearrangement, sequence reads were collapsed and filtered. For each sample, productive Simpson clonality was calculated as the square root of Simpson's diversity index across productive rearrangements. Sourced from immuneACCESS, this table was stored by TCRdb with only in-frame sequences that have V and J called. A share of the clones is absent; for the studies checked, an unresolved V gene accounts for under half, and the remainder has no known explanation. V, J and clone size were drawn from that table, and D and trimming were deduced from the DNA. In all, the sample holds 200,000 to 300,000 clones, and approximately 87% of those were seen once. The ten largest clonotypes hold approximately 1.5% of the sample.

These data are taken from a study of blood T cell repertoires in COVID-19 (dated by TCRdb to about 2020). Notes on the research overall: Samples covering the acute and convalescent phases of COVID-19 were provided by collaborators in the United States, Italy and Spain. The material from the prospective study consisted of cDNA or gDNA derived from T cells, B-cell-depleted T cells, or PBMCs. Deeply sampled blood TCRbeta repertoires from subjects exposed to, actively infected with, or recovered from COVID-19 were included in the dataset. The repertoires were made available in a free public database intended to serve as a resource for research on the immune response to SARS-CoV-2. Samples were obtained from the ongoing ImmuneRACE study (first 160 participants) and from roughly 1,300 subjects provided by 6 global collaborators. Sample metadata almost always included a de-identified subject ID, COVID-19 status, age in years and sex. HLA class I and class II types, where available, came from metadata supplied by the sample provider rather than from assay-based typing. Summary of the overall study and its limitations: Clinical and demographic metadata were provided uncurated, with the amount varying by source and participant.

Samples from volunteer blood donors who had recovered from COVID-19 were contributed by a second Seattle source. Whole blood was collected in K2EDTA tubes by collaborating institutions according to the institutions' own protocols. Collaborator samples were shipped for TCRbeta analysis as frozen whole blood, isolated PBMCs, or DNA extracted from either sample type. V is pared back by 3 bases and J by 0 bases, with 20 bases lying between the germline termini. The germline V gene (reference sequence) yields SEHNR for CDR1 and FQNEAQ for CDR2. Taken from cysteine to phenylalanine, the CDR3 has 18 residues. This entry keeps only the CDR3 DNA: 54 bases, framed from base 1.

The sequence derives from a woman aged 40 to 49 who had recovered from COVID-19. The rearranged chain carries TRBV7-9 and TRBJ1-2, with TRBD1 perhaps the D gene, on 6 matching bases. Sequencing was done on a sample of peripheral blood. CDR3 region: CASSFLFFGGPANYGYTF. DNA sequence: TGTGCCAGCAGCTTTCTTTTCTTCGGGGGGCCGGCTAACTATGGCTACACCTTC.